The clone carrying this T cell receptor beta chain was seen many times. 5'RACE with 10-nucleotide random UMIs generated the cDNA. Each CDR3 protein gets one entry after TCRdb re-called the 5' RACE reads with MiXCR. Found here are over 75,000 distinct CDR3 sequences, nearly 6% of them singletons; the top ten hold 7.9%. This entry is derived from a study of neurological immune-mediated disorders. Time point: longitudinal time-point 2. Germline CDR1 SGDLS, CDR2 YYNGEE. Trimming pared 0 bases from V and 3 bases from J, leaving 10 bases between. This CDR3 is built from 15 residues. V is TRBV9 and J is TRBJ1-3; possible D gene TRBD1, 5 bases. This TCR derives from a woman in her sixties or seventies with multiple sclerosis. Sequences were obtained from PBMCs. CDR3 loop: CASSVVGLDGNTIYF. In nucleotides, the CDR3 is TGTGCCAGCAGCGTAGTGGGACTCGATGGAAACACCATATATTTT.